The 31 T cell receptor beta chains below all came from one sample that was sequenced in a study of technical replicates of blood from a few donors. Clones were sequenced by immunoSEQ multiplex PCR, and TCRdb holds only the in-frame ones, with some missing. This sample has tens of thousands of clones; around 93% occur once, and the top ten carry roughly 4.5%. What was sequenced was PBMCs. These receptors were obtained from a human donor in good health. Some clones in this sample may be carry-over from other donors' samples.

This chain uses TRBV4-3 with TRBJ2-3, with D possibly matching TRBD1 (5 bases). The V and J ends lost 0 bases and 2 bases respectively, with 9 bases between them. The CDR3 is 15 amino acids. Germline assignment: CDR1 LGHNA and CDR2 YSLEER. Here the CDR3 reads CASSQDRQPTDTQYF. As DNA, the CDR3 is TGCGCCAGCAGCCAAGATCGACAGCCCACAGATACGCAGTATTTT.

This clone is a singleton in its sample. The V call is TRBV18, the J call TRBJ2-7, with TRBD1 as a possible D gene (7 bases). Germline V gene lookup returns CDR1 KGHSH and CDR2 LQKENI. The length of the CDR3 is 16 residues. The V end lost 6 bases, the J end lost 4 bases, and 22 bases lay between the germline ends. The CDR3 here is CASSPSQSRGAYEQYF. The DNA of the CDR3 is TGTGCCAGCTCCCCCTCCCAGTCCAGGGGGGCTTACGAGCAGTACTTC.

The CDR3 nucleotides are TGTGCCAGCAGCTCGACTAGCGGGAGTGTCGACGAGCAGTACTTC. Protein product: CASSSTSGSVDEQYF. V is TRBV6-1 and J is TRBJ2-7; 12 bases are shared with TRBD2. CDR3 length: 15 amino acids. Looked up from germline, CDR1 is MNHNS and CDR2 is SASEGT. J was trimmed by 5 bases and V by 6 bases; bases with no gene match: 8.

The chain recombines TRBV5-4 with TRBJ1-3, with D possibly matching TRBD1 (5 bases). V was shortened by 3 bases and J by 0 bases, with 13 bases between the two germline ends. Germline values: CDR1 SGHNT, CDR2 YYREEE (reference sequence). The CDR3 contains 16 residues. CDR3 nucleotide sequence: TGTGCCAGCAGCTACACGGGACTGATCTCTGGAAACACCATATATTTT. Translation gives CASSYTGLISGNTIYF.

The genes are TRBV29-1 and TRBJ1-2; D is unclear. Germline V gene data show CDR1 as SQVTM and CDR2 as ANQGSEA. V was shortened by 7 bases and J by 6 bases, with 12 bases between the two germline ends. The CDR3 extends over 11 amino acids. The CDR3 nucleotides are TGCAGCGCCAGACTACCGAATGGCTACACCTTC. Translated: CSARLPNGYTF.

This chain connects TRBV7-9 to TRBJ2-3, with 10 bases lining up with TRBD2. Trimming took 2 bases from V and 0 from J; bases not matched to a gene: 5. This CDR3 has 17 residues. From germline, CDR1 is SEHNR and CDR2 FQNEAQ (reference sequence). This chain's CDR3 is CASSLLAGAMSTDTQYF. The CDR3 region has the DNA TGTGCCAGCAGCTTACTAGCGGGGGCCATGAGCACAGATACGCAGTATTTT.

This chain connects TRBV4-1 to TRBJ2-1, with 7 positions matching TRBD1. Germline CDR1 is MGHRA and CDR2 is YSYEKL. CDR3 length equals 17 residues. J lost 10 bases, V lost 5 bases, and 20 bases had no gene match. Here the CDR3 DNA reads TGCGCCAGCAGCGTAAGGGTAGGGGGCGATGTTAGAAAAGAGCAGTTCTTC. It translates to CASSVRVGGDVRKEQFF.

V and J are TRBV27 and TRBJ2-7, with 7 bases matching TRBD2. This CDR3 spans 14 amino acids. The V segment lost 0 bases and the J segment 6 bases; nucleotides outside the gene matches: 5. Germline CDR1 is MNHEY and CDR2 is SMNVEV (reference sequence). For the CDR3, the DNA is TGTGCCAGCAGTTTATCGGGCGGGAGACGCGAGCAGTACTTC. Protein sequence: CASSLSGGRREQYF.

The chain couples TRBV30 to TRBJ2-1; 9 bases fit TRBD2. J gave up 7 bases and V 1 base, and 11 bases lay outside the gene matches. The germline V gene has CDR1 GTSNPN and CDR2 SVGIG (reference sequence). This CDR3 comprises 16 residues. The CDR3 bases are TGTGCCTGGAGTGCAAAGGTAGCGGGAGTAGGGAATGAGCAGTTCTTC. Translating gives CAWSAKVAGVGNEQFF.

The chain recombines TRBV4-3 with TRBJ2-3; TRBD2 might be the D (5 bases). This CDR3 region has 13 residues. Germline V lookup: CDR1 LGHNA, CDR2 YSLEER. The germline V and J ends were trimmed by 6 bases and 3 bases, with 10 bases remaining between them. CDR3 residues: CASRAVGTDTQYF. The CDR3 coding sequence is TGCGCCAGCAGAGCGGTCGGTACAGATACGCAGTATTTT.

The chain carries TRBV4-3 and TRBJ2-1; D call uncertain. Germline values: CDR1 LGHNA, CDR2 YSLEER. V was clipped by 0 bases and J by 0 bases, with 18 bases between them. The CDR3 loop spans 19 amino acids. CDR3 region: CASSQDLFEAAGSYNEQFF. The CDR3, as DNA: TGCGCCAGCAGCCAAGATCTTTTTGAGGCTGCCGGCTCCTACAATGAGCAGTTCTTC.

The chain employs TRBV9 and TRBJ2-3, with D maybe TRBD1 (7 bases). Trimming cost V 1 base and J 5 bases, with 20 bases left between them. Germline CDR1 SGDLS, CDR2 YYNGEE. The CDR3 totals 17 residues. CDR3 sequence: CASSVTPRGADGDTQYF. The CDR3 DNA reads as TGTGCCAGCAGCGTAACACCCAGGGGGGCCGACGGAGATACGCAGTATTTT.

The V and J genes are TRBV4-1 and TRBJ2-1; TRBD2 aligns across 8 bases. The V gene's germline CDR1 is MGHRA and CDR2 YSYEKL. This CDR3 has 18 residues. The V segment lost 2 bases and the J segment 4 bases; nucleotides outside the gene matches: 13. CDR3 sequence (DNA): TGCGCCAGCAGCCAAAAAAACCAACCGGGACTAGGGTACAATGAGCAGTTCTTC. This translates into CASSQKNQPGLGYNEQFF.

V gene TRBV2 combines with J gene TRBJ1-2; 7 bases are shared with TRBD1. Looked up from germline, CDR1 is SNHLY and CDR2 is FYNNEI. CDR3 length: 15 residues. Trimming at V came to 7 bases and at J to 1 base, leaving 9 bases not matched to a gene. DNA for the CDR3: TGTGCCAGCAATTCTGGAGGGGGCGGTAACTATGGCTACACCTTC. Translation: CASNSGGGGNYGYTF.

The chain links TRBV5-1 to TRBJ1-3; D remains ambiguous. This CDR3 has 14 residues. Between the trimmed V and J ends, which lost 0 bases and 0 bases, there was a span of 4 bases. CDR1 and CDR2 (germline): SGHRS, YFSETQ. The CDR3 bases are TGCGCCAGCAGCTTGGATAGCTCTGGAAACACCATATATTTT. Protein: CASSLDSSGNTIYF.

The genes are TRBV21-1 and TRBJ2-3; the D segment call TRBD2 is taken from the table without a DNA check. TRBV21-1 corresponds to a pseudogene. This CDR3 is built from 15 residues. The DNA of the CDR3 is TGTGCCAGCAGCACCGTTGGAGGGTTTGCAGATACGCAGTATTTT. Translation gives CASSTVGGFADTQYF.

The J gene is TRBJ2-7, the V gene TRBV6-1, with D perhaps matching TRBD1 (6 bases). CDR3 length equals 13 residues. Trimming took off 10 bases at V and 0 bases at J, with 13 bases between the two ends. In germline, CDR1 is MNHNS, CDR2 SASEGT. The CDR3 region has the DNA TGTGCCATCGGGACACAAAGCTCCTACGAGCAGTACTTC. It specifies CAIGTQSSYEQYF.

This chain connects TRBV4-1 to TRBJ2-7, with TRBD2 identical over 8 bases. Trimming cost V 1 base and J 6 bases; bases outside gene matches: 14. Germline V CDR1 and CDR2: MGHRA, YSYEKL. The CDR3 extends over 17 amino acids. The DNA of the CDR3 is TGCGCCAGCAGCCAAGGTACGGGGGGGCCTTCGAGCGGCGAGCAGTACTTC. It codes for CASSQGTGGPSSGEQYF.

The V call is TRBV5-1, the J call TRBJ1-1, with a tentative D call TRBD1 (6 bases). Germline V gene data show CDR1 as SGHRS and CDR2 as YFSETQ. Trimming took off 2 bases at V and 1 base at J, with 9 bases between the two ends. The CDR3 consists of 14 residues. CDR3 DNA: TGCGCCAGCAGCTTACAGGGTCCGAACACTGAAGCTTTCTTT. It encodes CASSLQGPNTEAFF. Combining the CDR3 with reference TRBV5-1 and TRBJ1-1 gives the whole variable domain KAGVTQTPRYLIKTRGQQVTLSCSPISGHRSVSWYQQTPGQGLQFLFEYFSETQRNKGNFPGRFSGRQFSNSRSEMNVSTLELGDSALYLCASSLQGPNTEAFFGQGTRLTVV.

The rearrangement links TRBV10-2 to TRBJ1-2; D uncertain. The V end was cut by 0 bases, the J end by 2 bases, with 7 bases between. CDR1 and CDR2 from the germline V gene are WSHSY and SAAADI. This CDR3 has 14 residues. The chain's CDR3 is CASSESTPNYGYTF. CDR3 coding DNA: TGCGCCAGCAGTGAGTCGACACCGAACTATGGCTACACCTTC.

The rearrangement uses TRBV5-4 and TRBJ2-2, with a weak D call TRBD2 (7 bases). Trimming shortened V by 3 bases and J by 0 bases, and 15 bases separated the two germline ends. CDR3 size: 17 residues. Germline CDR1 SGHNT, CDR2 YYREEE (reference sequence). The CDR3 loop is CASSSLGGGANTGELFF. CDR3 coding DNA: TGTGCCAGCAGCTCCCTTGGGGGGGGCGCGAACACCGGGGAGCTGTTTTTT.

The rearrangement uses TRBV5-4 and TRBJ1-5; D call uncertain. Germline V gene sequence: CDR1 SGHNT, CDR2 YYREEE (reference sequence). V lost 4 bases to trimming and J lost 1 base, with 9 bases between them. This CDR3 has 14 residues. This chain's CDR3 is CASSLDRSNQPQHF. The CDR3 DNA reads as TGTGCCAGCAGCCTAGATAGGAGCAATCAGCCCCAGCATTTT.

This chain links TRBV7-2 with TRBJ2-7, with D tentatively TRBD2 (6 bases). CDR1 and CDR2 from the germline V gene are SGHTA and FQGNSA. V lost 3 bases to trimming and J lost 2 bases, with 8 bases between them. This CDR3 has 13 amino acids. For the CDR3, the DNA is TGTGCCAGCAGCTTTGGCGGGACCTACGAGCAGTACTTC. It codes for CASSFGGTYEQYF.

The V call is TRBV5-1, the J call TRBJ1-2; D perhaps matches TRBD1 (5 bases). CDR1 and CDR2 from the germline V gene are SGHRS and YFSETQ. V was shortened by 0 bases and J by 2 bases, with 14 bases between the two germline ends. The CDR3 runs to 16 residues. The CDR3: CASSLADGGANYGYTF. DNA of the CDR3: TGCGCCAGCAGCTTGGCTGATGGAGGGGCAAACTATGGCTACACCTTC.

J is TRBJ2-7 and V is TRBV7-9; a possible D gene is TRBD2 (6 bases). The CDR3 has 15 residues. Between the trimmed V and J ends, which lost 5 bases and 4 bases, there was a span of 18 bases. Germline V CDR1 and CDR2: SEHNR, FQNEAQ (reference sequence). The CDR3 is CASSHYEGGRYEQYF. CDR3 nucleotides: TGTGCCAGCAGCCACTACGAAGGAGGGCGGTACGAGCAGTACTTC.

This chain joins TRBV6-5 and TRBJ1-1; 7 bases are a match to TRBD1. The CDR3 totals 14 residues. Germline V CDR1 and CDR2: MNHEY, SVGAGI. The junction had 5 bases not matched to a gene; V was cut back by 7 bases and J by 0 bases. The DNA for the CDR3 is TGTGCCAGCACCCAGACAGGGCTGAACACTGAAGCTTTCTTT. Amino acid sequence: CASTQTGLNTEAFF.

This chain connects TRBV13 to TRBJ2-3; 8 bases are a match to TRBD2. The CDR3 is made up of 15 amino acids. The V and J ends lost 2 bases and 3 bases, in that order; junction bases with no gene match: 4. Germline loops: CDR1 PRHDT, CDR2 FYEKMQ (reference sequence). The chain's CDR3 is CASSLRGGQTDTQYF. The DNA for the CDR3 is TGTGCCAGCAGCTTACGGGGGGGTCAAACAGATACGCAGTATTTT.

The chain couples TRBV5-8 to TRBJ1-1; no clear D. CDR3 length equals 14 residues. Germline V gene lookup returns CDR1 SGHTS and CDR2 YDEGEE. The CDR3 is CATGWRAGNTEAFF. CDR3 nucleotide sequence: TGTGCTACCGGGTGGAGGGCGGGGAACACTGAAGCTTTCTTT.

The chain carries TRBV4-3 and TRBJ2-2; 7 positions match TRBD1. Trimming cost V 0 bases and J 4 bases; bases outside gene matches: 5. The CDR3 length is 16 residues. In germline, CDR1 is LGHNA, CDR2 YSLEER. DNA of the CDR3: TGCGCCAGCAGCCAAGAAAGGGGGCTTACCACCGGGGAGCTGTTTTTT. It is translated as CASSQERGLTTGELFF.

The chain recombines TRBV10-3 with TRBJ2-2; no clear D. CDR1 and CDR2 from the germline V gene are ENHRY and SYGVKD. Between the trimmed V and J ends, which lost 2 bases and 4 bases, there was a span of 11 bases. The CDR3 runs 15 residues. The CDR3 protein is CAISEPTVRTGELFF. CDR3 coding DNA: TGTGCCATCAGTGAGCCAACTGTACGCACCGGGGAGCTGTTTTTT.

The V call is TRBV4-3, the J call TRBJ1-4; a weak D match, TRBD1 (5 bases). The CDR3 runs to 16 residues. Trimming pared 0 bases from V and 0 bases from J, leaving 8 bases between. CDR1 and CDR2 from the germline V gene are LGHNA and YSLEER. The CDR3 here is CASSQDTGATNEKLFF. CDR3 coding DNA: TGCGCCAGCAGCCAAGATACAGGAGCAACTAATGAAAAACTGTTTTTT.